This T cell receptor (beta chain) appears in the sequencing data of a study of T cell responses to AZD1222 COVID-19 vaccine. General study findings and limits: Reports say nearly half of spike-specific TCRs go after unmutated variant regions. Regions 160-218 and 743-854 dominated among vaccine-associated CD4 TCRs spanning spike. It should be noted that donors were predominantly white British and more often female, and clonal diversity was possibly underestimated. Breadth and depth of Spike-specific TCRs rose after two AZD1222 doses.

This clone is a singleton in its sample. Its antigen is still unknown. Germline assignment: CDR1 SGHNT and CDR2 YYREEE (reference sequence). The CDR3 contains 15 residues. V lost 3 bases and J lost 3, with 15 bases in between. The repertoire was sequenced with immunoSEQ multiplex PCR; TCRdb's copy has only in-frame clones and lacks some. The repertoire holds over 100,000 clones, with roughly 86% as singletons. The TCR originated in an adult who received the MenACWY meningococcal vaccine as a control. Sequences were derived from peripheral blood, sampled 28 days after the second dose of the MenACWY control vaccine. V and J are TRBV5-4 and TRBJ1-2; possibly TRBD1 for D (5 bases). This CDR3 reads CASSWDGFSHYGYTF. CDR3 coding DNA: TGTGCCAGCAGCTGGGACGGATTTTCACACTATGGCTACACCTTC.